This TCR beta chain is from a study of technical replicates of blood from a handful of donors. Profiling relied on immunoSEQ multiplex PCR, and the TCRdb table lists in-frame clones only, not all of them. The table has around 53,000 clones, around 83% seen once. The clonotype comes from a human donor in good health. Some clones in this sample may be carry-over from other donors' samples. Sequencing used PBMCs.

CDR3 DNA: TGTGCCAGCAGCTTAGAAGGACAGGGGGGCGAGCAGTACTTC. Encoded protein: CASSLEGQGGEQYF. The chain has TRBV7-6 and TRBJ2-7, with 10 bases lining up with TRBD1. CDR1 is SGHVS, CDR2 FNYEAQ, per germline. CDR3 size: 14 residues. The V gene end was trimmed by 1 base and the J gene end by 6 bases; junction bases not matched to a gene: 3.